This T cell receptor beta chain is from a study of CD8+CD57+ T cells in acquired aplastic anemia. The overall study: DNA from sorted CD4+ and CD8+ cells averaged around 3.5 ug. Study results and limitations: Patients had approximately 29 CD8+ CDR3 sequences in common with controls (the shared set).

Individuals selected for sequencing had exhibited CD8+CD57+ cell expansion on flow cytometry. Profiles of TCR beta VDJ and CDR3 were generated from a genomic DNA template. One entry per CDR3 protein results from TCRdb running MiXCR on the reads. In the table there are 450,000 to 550,000 distinct CDR3 sequences, over 25% of which are singletons. Deletions cut 6 bases from V and 3 bases from J, with 17 bases between. Per the germline V gene, CDR1 is DFQATT and CDR2 is SNEGSKA (reference sequence). The CDR3 has 14 residues. On this clonotype: Its antigen is unknown.

The sequenced material came from sorted CD4+, CD8+, or CD8+CD57+ T cells (not recorded which) from PBMCs. This chain connects TRBV20-1 to TRBJ1-1, with D unresolved. The sequence derives from a human donor with aplastic anemia. In DNA form, the CDR3 reads TGCAGTGCCCAAGGAAGACCCGGGGACACTGAAGCTTTCTTT. Its protein product is CSAQGRPGDTEAFF.